These T cell receptor beta chains were read from a single sample in a study of T cell responses to AZD1222 COVID-19 vaccine. The method was immunoSEQ multiplex PCR; TCRdb's version includes in-frame clones alone and lacks a portion of them. The sample carries 17,000 or so clones, 85% to 90% recorded once. The specimen comprised peripheral blood, sampled 28 days after the second AZD1222 dose. The receptor source for this set is an adult who received the AZD1222 COVID-19 vaccine. Both conserved end residues are part of each CDR3. A D gene is named only where the DNA matches it firmly. Size values are once, few and many counts, or a class for expanded clones, and some rows have none.

>14|NA|TRBV6-5|TRBJ1-1|once
TGTGCCAGCACTGTTTTCAGGGGACGGACTGAAGCTTTCTTT
CASTVFRGRTEAFF
>16|TRBD1|TRBV18|TRBJ1-5|once
TGTGCCAGCTCACTCGGACAGGGGGCTGGTAATCAGCCCCAGCATTTT
CASSLGQGAGNQPQHF
>13|TRBD1|TRBV28|TRBJ1-2|few
TGTGCCAGCAGTTCGCCAGGGGGCAATGGCTACACCTTC
CASSSPGGNGYTF
>13|NA|TRBV3-1/TRBV3-2|TRBJ2-7|NA
TGTGCCAGCAGCCAATCATACTCCTACGAGCAGTACTTC
CASSQSYSYEQYF
>16|NA|TRBV3-1/TRBV3-2|TRBJ1-1|NA
TGTGCCAGCAGCCAAGTGGCAGGGGAAGGGAACACTGAAGCTTTCTTT
CASSQVAGEGNTEAFF
>14|NA|TRBV6-4|TRBJ2-6|NA
TGTGCCAGCAGTTTGAATTCTGGGGCCAACGTCCTGACTTTC
CASSLNSGANVLTF
>15|NA|TRBV25-1|TRBJ2-3|NA
TGTGCCAGCAGTGGATACCCGGGAAGCACAGATACGCAGTATTTT
CASSGYPGSTDTQYF
>15|TRBD2|TRBV5-1|TRBJ2-5|once
TGCGCCAGCAGCTCCGGTGGGACTAGCGGGGAGACCCAGTACTTC
CASSSGGTSGETQYF
>14|TRBD1|TRBV10-3|TRBJ1-6|NA
TGTGCCATCAGTGAGAGGGGACAGAATTCACCCCTCCACTTT
CAISERGQNSPLHF
>14|NA|TRBV4-1|TRBJ2-2|NA
TGCGCCAGCAGCCAAGGTGGTCTCGCCGGGGAGCTGTTTTTT
CASSQGGLAGELFF
>13|NA|TRBV3-1/TRBV3-2|TRBJ1-3|NA
TGTGCCACTTCTTGGGGTTCTGGAAACACCATATATTTT
CATSWGSGNTIYF
>11|NA|TRBV19|TRBJ1-2|NA
TGTGCCATTAGACATCCTCTTGGCTACACCTTC
CAIRHPLGYTF
>13|NA|TRBV10-2|TRBJ2-3|NA
TGCGCCAGCACTCCCCCCCGGGAGAATACGCAGTATTTT
CASTPPRENTQYF
>13|TRBD2|TRBV10-2|TRBJ2-1|NA
TGCGCCAGCAGTGAGGTTCAGCGGGGGGCGCAGTTCTTC
CASSEVQRGAQFF
>17|NA|TRBV27|TRBJ2-5|NA
TGTGCCAGCAGTTTGTCCGTAGCGCTAGCGCTGCAAGAGACCCAGTACTTC
CASSLSVALALQETQYF
>17|NA|TRBV3-1/TRBV3-2|TRBJ2-2|NA
TGTGCCAGCAGCCAAGAGCTCAGAGGGGGGTGGACCGGGGAGCTGTTTTTT
CASSQELRGGWTGELFF
>16|NA|TRBV19|TRBJ1-2|NA
TGTGCCAGTAGGTCCCAGGTGGCAGGAGAGTCTTATGGCTACACCTTC
CASRSQVAGESYGYTF
>14|NA|TRBV7-9|TRBJ2-7|NA
TGTGCCAGCAGACAGGACACAAGTTCCTACGAGCAGTACTTC
CASRQDTSSYEQYF
>14|NA|TRBV2|TRBJ1-2|few
TGTGCCAGCGATCAAGGGGGAGGATTCTATGGCTACACCTTC
CASDQGGGFYGYTF
>15|TRBD2|TRBV5-1|TRBJ2-7|NA
TGCGCCAGCAGCTTGGGCGGGAGGGCCCTCTACGAGCAGTACTTC
CASSLGGRALYEQYF
>14|NA|TRBV24-1|TRBJ2-4|NA
TGTGCCACCAGTGATGGGCAGGGCAAAAACATTCAGTACTTC
CATSDGQGKNIQYF
>15|TRBD1|TRBV30|TRBJ1-3|once
TGTGCCTGGAGGCTGGGACAGAGCTCTGGAAACACCATATATTTT
CAWRLGQSSGNTIYF
>15|TRBD1|TRBV7-3|TRBJ2-2|once
TGTGCCAGCAGAACCGGGACAGGGGTTTCTGGGGAGCTGTTTTTT
CASRTGTGVSGELFF
>13|NA|TRBV10-3|TRBJ2-7|NA
TGTGCCATCAGTGAGGGACAGCCCTACGAGCAGTACTTC
CAISEGQPYEQYF
>12|NA|TRBV3-1/TRBV3-2|TRBJ1-5|NA
TGTGCCAGCGGGAGGGGGGGTCAGCCCCAGCATTTT
CASGRGGQPQHF
>14|NA|TRBV10-2|TRBJ1-6|NA
TGCGCCGCCAGCAGTGGCCAAAATAATTCACCCCTCCACTTT
CAASSGQNNSPLHF
>14|TRBD1|TRBV5-8|TRBJ1-2|once
TGTGCCAGCAGCGCGAGCAGGGGGCGCATTGGCTACACCTTC
CASSASRGRIGYTF
>15|NA|TRBV5-1|TRBJ2-5|once
TGCGCCAGCTCCGAGGGGGCGGGAGGCCAAGAGACCCAGTACTTC
CASSEGAGGQETQYF
>15|TRBD1|TRBV5-4|TRBJ2-1|NA
TGTGCCAGCAGCTTGTCGGGACAGACTGTCAATGAGCAGTTCTTC
CASSLSGQTVNEQFF
>14|NA|TRBV20-1|TRBJ1-5|NA
TGCAGTGCTAGTCCAAGTGCGTTCAATCAGCCCCAGCATTTT
CSASPSAFNQPQHF
>15|TRBD1|TRBV6-6|TRBJ1-6|NA
TGTGCCAGCAGTAACCCGACAGGGCCGGGTTCACCCCTCCACTTT
CASSNPTGPGSPLHF
>14|NA|TRBV19|TRBJ2-5|NA
TGTGCCAGTAAACCGACCAGGGGTTCCGAGACCCAGTACTTC
CASKPTRGSETQYF
>15|NA|TRBV7-9|TRBJ2-1|NA
TGTGCCAGCAGCCCAGGAGCGGAAGTATCCAATGAGCAGTTCTTC
CASSPGAEVSNEQFF
>15|NA|TRBV5-4|TRBJ1-3|once
TGTGCCAGCAGCTTGGGGGGAGCCTCTGGAAACACCATATATTTT
CASSLGGASGNTIYF
>12|NA|TRBV7-9|TRBJ1-2|large
TGTGCCAGCAGCTCAAACAGGGTTGGCTACACCTTC
CASSSNRVGYTF
>11|NA|TRBV6-5|TRBJ2-3|NA
TGTGCCAGCAGTTTCGTAGATACGCAGTATTTT
CASSFVDTQYF
>13|NA|TRBV6-5|TRBJ1-2|NA
TGTGCCAGCAGCTCAGGGGTTAGCTATGGCTACACCTTC
CASSSGVSYGYTF
>14|TRBD1|TRBV2|TRBJ1-1|NA
TGTGCCAGCAGTGAAGAGGGGGCGGTCACTGAAGCTTTCTTT
CASSEEGAVTEAFF
>14|TRBD2|TRBV3-1/TRBV3-2|TRBJ2-1|few
TGTGCCACAAGCGGGGCCCAGTCGGTAGGTGAGCAGTTCTTC
CATSGAQSVGEQFF
>15|TRBD2|TRBV7-3|TRBJ2-3|NA
TGTGCCAGCAGAGACCAGCGGGGGAGCACAGATACGCAGTATTTT
CASRDQRGSTDTQYF
>13|NA|TRBV7-3|TRBJ2-1|NA
TGTGCCAGCAGCTTAACACGATACAATGAGCAGTTCTTC
CASSLTRYNEQFF
>15|NA|TRBV5-4|TRBJ2-7|few
TGTGCCAGCAGCTTGGACGGCGGGATGCGGTACGAGCAGTACTTC
CASSLDGGMRYEQYF
>14|NA|TRBV3-1/TRBV3-2|TRBJ1-4|NA
TGTGCCAGCAGCTCCCGGTGGGACGGAGAAAAACTGTTTTTT
CASSSRWDGEKLFF
>15|NA|TRBV6-5|TRBJ2-4|once
TGTGCCAGCAGATCCGAGGGGGGCTCCAAAAACATTCAGTACTTC
CASRSEGGSKNIQYF
>16|NA|TRBV12-1|TRBJ2-2|NA
TGTGCCAGCAGCTTGCGGACTAGCGGGAGTTTCGGGGAGCTGTTTTTT
CASSLRTSGSFGELFF
>15|NA|TRBV18|TRBJ1-5|NA
TGTGCCAGCTCGCTAACCGCAGCAAGCAATCAGCCCCAGCATTTT
CASSLTAASNQPQHF
>16|TRBD2|TRBV7-9|TRBJ2-2|NA
TGTGCCAGCAGCCCCGGGACTAGCAGCAACACCGGGGAGCTGTTTTTT
CASSPGTSSNTGELFF
>16|NA|TRBV28|TRBJ2-6|NA
TGTGCCAGCAGCCAAACAGGGAGCTCTGGGGCCAACGTCCTGACTTTC
CASSQTGSSGANVLTF
>17|TRBD2|TRBV3-1/TRBV3-2|TRBJ2-3|NA
TGTGCCAGCAGCCAAAACCCGGGGGGGGCTAGCACAGATACGCAGTATTTT
CASSQNPGGASTDTQYF
>15|NA|TRBV6-5|TRBJ1-1|NA
TGTGCCAGCAGACCACCGAGGGGAGACGGCACTGAAGCTTTCTTT
CASRPPRGDGTEAFF
>14|NA|TRBV5-4|TRBJ1-3|once
TGTGCCAGCAGCCCTGGGACAACCGGAAACACCATATATTTT
CASSPGTTGNTIYF
>13|TRBD1|TRBV9|TRBJ2-2|few
TGTGCCAGCAGCACCCAGGGGGCCGGGGAGCTGTTTTTT
CASSTQGAGELFF
>12|NA|TRBV21-1|TRBJ1-5|NA
TGTGCCAGCAGCAAAGGCCCCGGGCCCCAGCATTTT
CASSKGPGPQHF
>15|NA|TRBV19|TRBJ1-2|once
TGTGCCAGTAGTATAGATCTATCCGGGATCTATGGCTACACCTTC
CASSIDLSGIYGYTF